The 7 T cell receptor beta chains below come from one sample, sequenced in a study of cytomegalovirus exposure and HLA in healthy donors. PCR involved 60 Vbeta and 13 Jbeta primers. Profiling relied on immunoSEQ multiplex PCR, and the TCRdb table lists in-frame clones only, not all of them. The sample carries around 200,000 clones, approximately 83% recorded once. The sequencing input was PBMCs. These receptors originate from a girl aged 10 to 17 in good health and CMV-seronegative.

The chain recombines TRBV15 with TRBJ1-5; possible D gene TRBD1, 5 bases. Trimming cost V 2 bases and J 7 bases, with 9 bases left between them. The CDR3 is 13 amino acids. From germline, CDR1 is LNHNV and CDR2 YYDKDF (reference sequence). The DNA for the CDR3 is TGTGCCACCAGCAGACAGGGCTCGCAGCCCCAGCATTTT. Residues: CATSRQGSQPQHF.

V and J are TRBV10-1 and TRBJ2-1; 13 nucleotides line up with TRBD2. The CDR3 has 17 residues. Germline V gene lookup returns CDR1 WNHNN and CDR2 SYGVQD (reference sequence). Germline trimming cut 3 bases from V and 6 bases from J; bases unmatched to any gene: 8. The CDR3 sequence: CASSELAGGPLGNEQFF. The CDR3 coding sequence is TGCGCCAGCAGTGAACTAGCGGGAGGGCCGTTAGGCAATGAGCAGTTCTTC.

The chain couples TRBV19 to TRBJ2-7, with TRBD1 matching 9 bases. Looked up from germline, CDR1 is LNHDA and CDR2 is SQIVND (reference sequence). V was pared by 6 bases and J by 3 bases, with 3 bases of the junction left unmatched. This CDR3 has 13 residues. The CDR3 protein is CASRETGGYEQYF. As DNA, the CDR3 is TGTGCCAGTAGGGAGACAGGGGGCTACGAGCAGTACTTC. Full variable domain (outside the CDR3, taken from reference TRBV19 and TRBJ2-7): DGGITQSPKYLFRKEGQNVTLSCEQNLNHDAMYWYRQDPGQGLRLIYYSQIVNDFQKGDIAEGYSVSREKKESFPLTVTSAQKNPTAFYLCASRETGGYEQYFGPGTRLTVT.

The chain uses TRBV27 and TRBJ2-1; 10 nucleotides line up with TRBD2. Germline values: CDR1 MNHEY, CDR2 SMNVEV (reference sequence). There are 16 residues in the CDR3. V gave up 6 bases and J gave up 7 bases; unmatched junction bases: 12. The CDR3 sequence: CASRLGPSGSLNEQFF. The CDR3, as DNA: TGTGCCAGCAGACTAGGGCCTAGCGGGAGTTTGAATGAGCAGTTCTTC.

The CDR3 nucleotides read TGTGCCAGCAGTTTTTCAGGTATTAACACTGAAGCTTTCTTT. This codes for CASSFSGINTEAFF. This rearrangement joins TRBV28 to TRBJ1-1; D is ambiguous. The CDR3 loop spans 14 amino acids. Germline V gene sequence: CDR1 MDHEN, CDR2 SYDVKM. The ends were cut back, 3 bases at V and 2 bases at J, with 10 bases in the middle.

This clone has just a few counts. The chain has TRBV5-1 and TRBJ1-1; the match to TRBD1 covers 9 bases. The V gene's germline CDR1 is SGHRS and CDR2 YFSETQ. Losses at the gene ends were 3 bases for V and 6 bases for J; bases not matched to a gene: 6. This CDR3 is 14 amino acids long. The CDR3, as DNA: TGCGCCAGCAGCTCCACAGGGGGCGCGGCTGAAGCTTTCTTT. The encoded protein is CASSSTGGAAEAFF.

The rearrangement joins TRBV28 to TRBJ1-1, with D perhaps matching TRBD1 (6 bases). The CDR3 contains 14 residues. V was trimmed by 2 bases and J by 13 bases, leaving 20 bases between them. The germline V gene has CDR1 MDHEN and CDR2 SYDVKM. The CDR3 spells CASSLGGGGQFGFF. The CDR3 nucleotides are TGTGCCAGCAGTTTAGGAGGGGGGGGCCAGTTTGGTTTCTTT. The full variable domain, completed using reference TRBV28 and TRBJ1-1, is DVKVTQSSRYLVKRTGEKVFLECVQDMDHENMFWYRQDPGLGLRLIYFSYDVKMKEKGDIPEGYSVSREKKERFSLILESASTNQTSMYLCASSLGGGGQFGFFGQGTRLTVV.